This T cell receptor beta chain was sequenced for a study of regulatory T cells in long-lasting Graves disease. Study overall: Those Graves' patients who were newly diagnosed had been on antithyroid drugs under 3 months.

This clonotype has at least ten counts. Investigators prepared the TCR beta libraries by applying iRepertoire HTBI primers and Arm-PCR of CDR3 regions. As handled by the study authors: The identification of about 68 TRBV and some 13 TRBJ segments was made across samples. TCRdb reanalysed the multiplex PCR reads using MiXCR and keeps one entry per CDR3 protein. TCRdb, not the authors, supplied the V and J calls. The sample lists about 470,000 distinct CDR3 sequences; more than 13% were seen once. Time point in this sample: newly diagnosed GD, antithyroid drugs for less than 3 months. TCR sequences were obtained from RNA taken from PBMCs. These data also featured in a second study, about T cells in Graves' hyperthyroidism and ophthalmopathy. That publication notes: Not enrolled were patients with uncontrolled infection, other autoimmune disease, pregnancy or lactation.

The source material was peripheral blood mononuclear cells (PBMCs), sampled at new diagnosis, from a patient treated with antithyroid drugs. The sequence came from a woman aged 25 to 45 with Graves disease.

CDR3 DNA sequence: TGTGCCAGCAGCGCAGGACTAGCGGGATACAGGGGTTCCTACGAGCAGTACTTC. Encoded protein: CASSAGLAGYRGSYEQYF. The rearrangement links TRBV7-9 to TRBJ2-7; 12 nucleotides line up with TRBD2. The length of the CDR3 is 18 residues. V was clipped by 5 bases and J by 1 base; unmatched bases: 12. The germline gives CDR1 SEHNR, CDR2 FQNEAQ (reference sequence).